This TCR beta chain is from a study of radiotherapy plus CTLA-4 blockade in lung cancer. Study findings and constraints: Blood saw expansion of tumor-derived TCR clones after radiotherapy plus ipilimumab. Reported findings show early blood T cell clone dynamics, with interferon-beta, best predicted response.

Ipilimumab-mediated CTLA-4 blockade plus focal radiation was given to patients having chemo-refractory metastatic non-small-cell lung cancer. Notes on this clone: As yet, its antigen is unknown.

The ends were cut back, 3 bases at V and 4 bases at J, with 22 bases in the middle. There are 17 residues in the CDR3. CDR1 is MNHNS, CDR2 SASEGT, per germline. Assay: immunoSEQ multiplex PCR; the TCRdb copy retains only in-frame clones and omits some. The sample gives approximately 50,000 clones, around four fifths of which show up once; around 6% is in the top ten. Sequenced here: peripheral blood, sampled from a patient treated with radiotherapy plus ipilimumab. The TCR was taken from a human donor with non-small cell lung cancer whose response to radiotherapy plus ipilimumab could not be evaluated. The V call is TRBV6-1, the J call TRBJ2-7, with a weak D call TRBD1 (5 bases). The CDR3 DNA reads TGTGCCAGCAGTGAGTTGCTCGGACATCAAGGACAATACGAGCAGTACTTC. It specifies CASSELLGHQGQYEQYF.